Described below is a single T cell receptor beta chain sequence and its context. What it binds is not known. These data originate in a study of cytomegalovirus exposure and HLA in healthy donors. Study observations and caveats: Rare TCR sequences predominated, though certain public TCRs were found in many donors. According to the study, roughly 160 TCR beta chains were cytomegalovirus-associated.

Measured with immunoSEQ multiplex PCR; TCRdb has only the in-frame clones, and not every one. The sample lists 100,000 to 150,000 clones, roughly 91% occurring once. From germline, CDR1 is SGHNT and CDR2 YYREEE (reference sequence). The V end was cut by 3 bases, the J end by 6 bases, with 8 bases between. The CDR3 spans 12 residues. The V gene is TRBV5-4, the J gene TRBJ2-3, with D possibly TRBD2 on 5 matching bases. The TCR sequence derives from a man aged 25 to 40 in good health and CMV-seronegative. Sequencing was carried out using PBMCs. The chain's CDR3 is CASSSSGDTQYF. CDR3 nucleotide sequence: TGTGCCAGCAGCTCCTCGGGGGATACGCAGTATTTT.